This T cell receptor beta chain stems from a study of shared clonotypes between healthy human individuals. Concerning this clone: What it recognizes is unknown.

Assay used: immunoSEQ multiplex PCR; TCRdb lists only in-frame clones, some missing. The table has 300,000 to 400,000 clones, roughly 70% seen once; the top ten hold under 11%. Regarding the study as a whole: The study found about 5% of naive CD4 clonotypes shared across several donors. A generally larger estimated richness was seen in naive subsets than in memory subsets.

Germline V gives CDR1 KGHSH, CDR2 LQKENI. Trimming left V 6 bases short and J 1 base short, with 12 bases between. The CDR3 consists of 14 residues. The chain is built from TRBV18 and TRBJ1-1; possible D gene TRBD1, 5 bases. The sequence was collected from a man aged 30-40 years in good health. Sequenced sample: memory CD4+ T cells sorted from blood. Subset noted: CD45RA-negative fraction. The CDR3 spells CASSKTERNTEAFF. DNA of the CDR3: TGTGCCAGCTCTAAGACAGAACGGAACACTGAAGCTTTCTTT.